Below are 9 T cell receptor beta chains sequenced from a single sample in a study of regulatory T cells in long-lasting Graves disease (dated by TCRdb to 2020 to 2022). The library was obtained by multiplex PCR. Instrument used: Illumina HiSeq 4000. iRepertoire HTBI primers and Arm-PCR amplification of CDR3 regions were used to construct TCR beta libraries. TCRdb ran its own pipeline on the public reads, namely fastp trimming at Q25 and MiXCR clone calling, and kept in-frame beta chains. Every distinct CDR3 protein forms one entry, paired with its most common genes and DNA. This sample comprises about 240,000 distinct CDR3 sequences, 20% to 25% of them detected only once. Of the sample, over 11% falls within the top ten clones. The sample's time point, from its label and the paper: newly diagnosed GD, antithyroid drugs for less than 3 months. For both TCR sequencing and RNA sequencing, RNA was extracted from PBMCs using TRIzol.

The starting material was peripheral blood mononuclear cells (PBMCs), obtained at new diagnosis, from a patient treated with antithyroid drugs. The receptor set was obtained from a female donor with Graves disease.

A few counts support this clonotype. A far larger clone is off by one base, so a read error is likely. This chain links TRBV7-2 with TRBJ2-4, with D perhaps TRBD1 or TRBD2 (5 bases each). Near its end, the DNA agrees better with TRBJ2-1, so the J call may be wrong. CDR3 length: 15 amino acids. Germline values: CDR1 SGHTA, CDR2 FQGNSA. In DNA form, the CDR3 reads TGTGCCAGCAGCTTAGACGGGGCCGACTACAATGCGCAGTTCTTC. Amino acid sequence: CASSLDGADYNAQFF.

V and J are TRBV6-5 and TRBJ2-1, with D tentatively TRBD1 (6 bases). CDR1 is MNHEY, CDR2 SVGAGI, per germline. Trimming took off 4 bases at V and 7 bases at J, with 26 bases between the two ends. This CDR3 has 18 amino acids. In DNA form, the CDR3 reads TGTGCCAGCAGTTTAACTCCTCAGGGATCAGGGGTAGGGAATGAGCAGTTCTTC. This gives the protein CASSLTPQGSGVGNEQFF.

This clonotype was seen a handful of times. The chain carries TRBV9 and TRBJ2-5; 8 bases fit TRBD1. This CDR3 has 14 amino acids. With 3 bases clipped from V and 3 bases from J, the junction kept 4 bases outside the gene matches. CDR1 and CDR2 (germline): SGDLS, YYNGEE. The CDR3 loop is CASSGGDRKETQYF. The CDR3 DNA is TGTGCCAGCAGCGGCGGGGACAGGAAAGAGACCCAGTACTTC.

This clonotype was found many times. The V gene is TRBV20-1, the J gene TRBJ1-3; possible D gene TRBD1, 6 bases. Germline-derived CDR1 and CDR2 are DFQATT and SNEGSKA (reference sequence). This CDR3 has 15 amino acids. Trimming left V 3 bases short and J 0 bases short, with 12 bases between. The CDR3 bases are TGCAGTGCTAGCCCGGACAGCGTCTCTGGAAACACCATATATTTT. Its protein product is CSASPDSVSGNTIYF.

The sample holds many counts of this clonotype. This chain joins TRBV6-1 and TRBJ2-1; the D is unclear. The V gene's germline CDR1 is MNHNS and CDR2 SASEGT. The CDR3 contains 15 residues. Trimming shortened V by 6 bases and J by 0 bases, and 12 bases separated the two germline ends. CDR3 region: CASSPSTPSYNEQFF. The DNA for the CDR3 is TGTGCCAGCAGCCCTTCCACCCCCTCCTACAATGAGCAGTTCTTC.

In this sample, this clonotype turned up many times. The chain recombines TRBV20-1 with TRBJ2-5; D ambiguous. The length of the CDR3 is 13 residues. Germline values: CDR1 DFQATT, CDR2 SNEGSKA (reference sequence). V was pared by 3 bases and J by 2 bases, with 10 bases between. For the CDR3, the DNA is TGCAGTGCTAGTCATCCCCGACAAGAGACCCAGTACTTC. This codes for CSASHPRQETQYF.

In this sample, this clonotype turned up many times. V is TRBV20-1 and J is TRBJ2-7, with 11 nucleotides matching TRBD2. This CDR3 comprises 14 residues. Germline V gives CDR1 DFQATT, CDR2 SNEGSKA (reference sequence). V shed 1 base and J 3 bases; nucleotides not matched to a gene: 2. CDR3 residues: CSARVAGGGYEQYF. DNA for the CDR3: TGCAGTGCTAGAGTAGCGGGAGGGGGCTACGAGCAGTACTTC.

This clonotype has only a few counts. The V and J genes are TRBV19 and TRBJ2-4; the match to TRBD1 covers 8 bases. Per the germline V gene, CDR1 is LNHDA and CDR2 is SQIVND (reference sequence). The CDR3 extends over 14 amino acids. J lost 7 bases, V lost 5 bases, and 7 bases had no gene match. As DNA, the CDR3 is TGTGCCAGTAGTGCACAGGGGGGCCTGAACATTCAGTACTTC. Translating it yields CASSAQGGLNIQYF.

This clonotype was recorded many times. This chain joins TRBV18 and TRBJ1-1; the D is unclear. Trimming shortened V by 3 bases and J by 1 base, and 9 bases separated the two germline ends. This CDR3 spans 14 amino acids. CDR1 is KGHSH, CDR2 LQKENI, per germline. The CDR3 spells CASSPGSSNTEAFF. The CDR3 DNA follows: TGTGCCAGCTCACCGGGTTCCTCGAACACTGAAGCTTTCTTT. Full variable domain (outside the CDR3, taken from reference TRBV18 and TRBJ1-1): NAGVMQNPRHLVRRRGQEARLRCSPMKGHSHVYWYRQLPEEGLKFMVYLQKENIIDESGMPKERFSAEFPKEGPSILRIQQVVRGDSAAYFCASSPGSSNTEAFFGQGTRLTVV.